This T cell receptor beta chain is drawn from a study of blood T cell repertoires in COVID-19. Study details: Sources were T cells, B-cell-depleted T cells, or PBMCs; the material itself was cDNA or gDNA.

TCRdb's table, derived via immunoSEQ multiplex PCR, lists solely in-frame clones and lacks some. Of approximately 76,000 clones in the sample, 83% were seen once. The CDR3 runs to 16 residues. V was pared by 3 bases and J by 5 bases, with 7 bases of the junction left unmatched. The germline gives CDR1 MDHEN, CDR2 SYDVKM. The sample taken for sequencing was peripheral blood. The receptor's source is a man older than 75 with active or convalescent COVID-19. The chain links TRBV28 to TRBJ2-2; 9 nucleotides match TRBD1. CDR3: CASSFPGQGITGELFF. The CDR3 bases are TGTGCCAGCAGTTTCCCAGGACAGGGGATAACCGGGGAGCTGTTTTTT.